The clone carrying this T cell receptor beta chain has a count of ten or more. Germline V gene data show CDR1 as SQVTM and CDR2 as ANQGSEA. With 5 bases removed from V and 0 bases from J, the gap between germline ends came to 11 bases. The CDR3 sequence is 14 residues long. Separate cDNA molecules received unique molecular identifiers, which the library attached to them. Original processing methods: From 23,224 to 690,600 TCRs were found per sample, with a median of about 96,000. TCRdb passed the RACE reads through MiXCR, listing each CDR3 protein once. The V and J calls shown here were made by TCRdb, not taken from the authors' results. In the table there are tens of thousands of distinct CDR3 sequences, approximately 13% of which are singletons. The entry originates in a study of human T cells and chemical hapten exposure. The sample's time point: patch test 3, about 24 weeks after DPC sensitization. Treatment here: therapeutic diphenylcyclopropenone sensitization with weekly scalp DPC. Each patch test followed a blood draw.

This chain connects TRBV29-1 to TRBJ1-3; D might be TRBD1 (5 bases). The sample was whole blood, taken in connection with sensitization to the hapten diphenylcyclopropenone (DPC). This receptor was identified in a man between 25 and 39 years old with alopecia areata. Some clones in this sample may be carry-over from other donors' samples. CDR3 residues: CSVSQGHSGNTIYF. The CDR3 bases are TGCAGCGTTTCCCAGGGCCACTCTGGAAACACCATATATTTT.